A single T cell receptor (beta chain) is shown here with its context. This CDR3 is built from 13 residues. Germline loops: CDR1 MNHEY, CDR2 SMNVEV (reference sequence). V dropped 4 bases and J dropped 7 bases, with 13 bases sitting between them. The data derive from a study of blood T cell repertoires in COVID-19. Which cohort a participant joined came from the clinical history participants gave. As originally analysed: Reference gene primer amplification in the assay estimated nucleated cell counts. The table came from immunoSEQ multiplex PCR; TCRdb's copy has only in-frame clones and leaves some out. V and J calls and clone size are copied from that table; D and trimming were computed from the DNA. This sample carries around 200,000 clones, roughly 83% of them seen once, and the ten largest clones take about 6%.

The sequencing input was PBMCs or T cells enriched from blood (not recorded which). J is TRBJ1-2 and V is TRBV27; weak D call: TRBD1 (5 bases). The TCR comes from a man in his forties with acute COVID-19. In DNA form, the CDR3 reads TGTGCCAGCAGTTGGGCCATCGGGGGTGGCTACACCTTC. Amino acid sequence: CASSWAIGGGYTF.